What follows is one TCR beta chain and its context. MiXCR, applied by TCRdb to the 5' RACE reads, yields one record per CDR3 protein. Here the sample spans more than 300,000 distinct CDR3 sequences, 6.8% being singletons. The data originate from a study of T cells after yellow fever vaccination. Germline V gene lookup returns CDR1 DFQATT and CDR2 SNEGSKA (reference sequence). The V end was cut by 4 bases, the J end by 5 bases, with 17 bases between. The CDR3 runs to 14 residues. The sample in question was PBMCs, obtained roughly seven weeks after the first yellow fever vaccination. The chain recombines TRBV20-1 with TRBJ1-1, with D perhaps matching TRBD1 (5 bases). The receptor comes from a man aged 18 to 29 who received the YFV17D yellow fever vaccine. The DNA for the CDR3 is TGCAGTGCTATGGTCGGACAACGGAGGACTGAAGCTTTCTTT. Translated, it gives CSAMVGQRRTEAFF.